These T cell receptor beta chains were read from a single sample in a study of tumor-infiltrating T cells and Merkel cell polyomavirus. Data came from immunoSEQ multiplex PCR; TCRdb stores just in-frame clones and leaves some out. The sample carries approximately 2,000 clones, approximately 97% recorded once. The sequencing input was lymph node tissue. The source is a man aged 70 or older with Merkel cell carcinoma. Both conserved end residues are part of each CDR3. A D gene is named only where the DNA matches it firmly. Some rows mark clone size as missing; the rest say once, few, many or name a class of expanded clone.

j_call: TRBJ2-3; v_call: TRBV29-1; d_call: -; clone_size: -; cdr3_nt: TGCAGCGTTCTAATCACAGATACGCAGTATTTT; cdr3_aa: CSVLITDTQYF
j_call: TRBJ1-1; v_call: TRBV29-1; d_call: -; clone_size: -; cdr3_nt: TGCAGCGTGGATAAACCGGGACAAATTAACACTGAAGCTTTCTTT; cdr3_aa: CSVDKPGQINTEAFF
j_call: TRBJ2-1; v_call: TRBV27; d_call: TRBD2; clone_size: -; cdr3_nt: TGTGCCAGCAGTAAGGGACTAGCGGGTACCAGCTCCTACAATGAGCAGTTCTTC; cdr3_aa: CASSKGLAGTSSYNEQFF
j_call: TRBJ2-1; v_call: TRBV28; d_call: -; clone_size: -; cdr3_nt: TGTGCCAGCTTAGATCAGGGAAGGTGGTCCTACAATGAGCAGTTCTTC; cdr3_aa: CASLDQGRWSYNEQFF
j_call: TRBJ2-1; v_call: TRBV30; d_call: TRBD1; clone_size: -; cdr3_nt: TGTGCCTGGAATCCCCGCTCGACAGGGAAAACCTACAATGAGCAGTTCTTC; cdr3_aa: CAWNPRSTGKTYNEQFF
j_call: TRBJ1-1; v_call: TRBV7-9; d_call: -; clone_size: -; cdr3_nt: TGTGCCAGCAGCTTAGCGTTAGGCCCCCAGGGAGCTTTCTTT; cdr3_aa: CASSLALGPQGAFF
j_call: TRBJ1-4; v_call: TRBV19; d_call: -; clone_size: -; cdr3_nt: TGTGCCAGTAGCAGGGGCCAGGTTCGAGAAAAACTGTTTTTT; cdr3_aa: CASSRGQVREKLFF
j_call: TRBJ1-2; v_call: TRBV10-1; d_call: TRBD1; clone_size: -; cdr3_nt: TGCGCCAGCGGAACGGACAGGGGCCATGGCTACACCTTC; cdr3_aa: CASGTDRGHGYTF
j_call: TRBJ1-4; v_call: TRBV5-6; d_call: TRBD1; clone_size: once; cdr3_nt: TGTGCCAGCAGCGCCTTCGACAGGGAAACTAATGAAAAACTGTTTTTT; cdr3_aa: CASSAFDRETNEKLFF
j_call: TRBJ2-4; v_call: TRBV5-8; d_call: TRBD2; clone_size: once; cdr3_nt: TGTGCCAGCAGCTTAAGCGGGACAAACATTCAGTACTTC; cdr3_aa: CASSLSGTNIQYF
j_call: TRBJ2-7; v_call: TRBV29-1; d_call: TRBD2; clone_size: -; cdr3_nt: TGCAGCGTCCCTACTAGCGGGAGTCCCTACGAGCAGTACTTC; cdr3_aa: CSVPTSGSPYEQYF
j_call: TRBJ1-3; v_call: TRBV30; d_call: -; clone_size: -; cdr3_nt: TGTGCCTGGAGTTTTGGGACATGGGATAGCACCATATATTTT; cdr3_aa: CAWSFGTWDSTIYF
j_call: TRBJ1-5; v_call: TRBV25-1; d_call: -; clone_size: once; cdr3_nt: TGTGCCAGCAGTGCCGGGCCCGGGGAGCCCCAGCATTTT; cdr3_aa: CASSAGPGEPQHF
j_call: TRBJ2-7; v_call: TRBV7-9; d_call: -; clone_size: -; cdr3_nt: TGTGCCAGCAGCCTCGAGACTAACTACGAGCAGTACTTC; cdr3_aa: CASSLETNYEQYF
j_call: TRBJ2-2; v_call: TRBV5-6; d_call: TRBD1; clone_size: -; cdr3_nt: TGTGCCAGCAGCTTACCCGGGACAGCTTTGGGAGGGGAGCTGTTTTTT; cdr3_aa: CASSLPGTALGGELFF
j_call: TRBJ2-2; v_call: TRBV11-2; d_call: TRBD2; clone_size: -; cdr3_nt: TGTGCCAGCAGCCTCCTTTCGGCCCGGGGGGGCAGGACCGGGGAGCTGTTTTTT; cdr3_aa: CASSLLSARGGRTGELFF
j_call: TRBJ1-2; v_call: TRBV15; d_call: -; clone_size: -; cdr3_nt: TGTGCCACCAGCAGAGGTGGGGGGGACGTCAGGAATGGCTACACCTTC; cdr3_aa: CATSRGGGDVRNGYTF
j_call: TRBJ1-5; v_call: TRBV12-5; d_call: -; clone_size: -; cdr3_nt: TGTGCTAGCGGGAGTAGCGGTAGCAATCAGCCCCAGCATTTT; cdr3_aa: CASGSSGSNQPQHF
j_call: TRBJ1-2; v_call: TRBV19; d_call: -; clone_size: -; cdr3_nt: TGTGCCAGTACCCTGGAGAACGGAAACTACACCTTC; cdr3_aa: CASTLENGNYTF
j_call: TRBJ2-3; v_call: TRBV10-3; d_call: TRBD2; clone_size: -; cdr3_nt: TGTGCCATCAGGGAGACTAGCGGGTTCAGCACAGATACGCAGTATTTT; cdr3_aa: CAIRETSGFSTDTQYF